The present T cell receptor (beta chain) was sequenced within a study of regulatory T cells in long-lasting Graves disease. General observations from the study: Persistent patients had more shared public clonotypes (roughly 2,500) than new patients (about 880). Persistent cases favored TRBV28, TRBJ1-2 and TRBJ2-5.

Germline CDR1 DFQATT, CDR2 SNEGSKA (reference sequence). The V gene lost 4 bases and the J gene lost 7 bases, with 17 bases spanning the gap. This CDR3 is 15 amino acids long. To make TCR beta libraries, researchers used iRepertoire HTBI primers and Arm-PCR of CDR3 regions. TCRdb ran MiXCR on the multiplex PCR reads and lists one entry per CDR3 protein. Found here are roughly 320,000 distinct CDR3 sequences, approximately 15% of them singletons; the top ten hold about 32%. For this clonotype: The target antigen is unknown.

The time point denotes: newly diagnosed GD, antithyroid drugs for less than 3 months. Generation of the TCR library employed RNA extracted from PBMCs. Separately, the same data were catalogued under a study of T cells in Graves' hyperthyroidism and ophthalmopathy. From that second work: Also found in blood were most expanded thyroid clonotypes above 0.001. Ophthalmopathy got predicted by the model a median roughly six months before its onset.

J is TRBJ1-6 and V is TRBV20-1; maybe TRBD1 (6 bases). The sequencing used peripheral blood mononuclear cells (PBMCs), collected at new diagnosis, from a patient treated with antithyroid drugs. The clonotype comes from a man aged 35 to 55 with Graves disease. The CDR3 coding sequence is TGCAGTGCTACCTGGGCAGGGGCGACCAATTCACCCCTCCACTTT. Translation gives CSATWAGATNSPLHF.